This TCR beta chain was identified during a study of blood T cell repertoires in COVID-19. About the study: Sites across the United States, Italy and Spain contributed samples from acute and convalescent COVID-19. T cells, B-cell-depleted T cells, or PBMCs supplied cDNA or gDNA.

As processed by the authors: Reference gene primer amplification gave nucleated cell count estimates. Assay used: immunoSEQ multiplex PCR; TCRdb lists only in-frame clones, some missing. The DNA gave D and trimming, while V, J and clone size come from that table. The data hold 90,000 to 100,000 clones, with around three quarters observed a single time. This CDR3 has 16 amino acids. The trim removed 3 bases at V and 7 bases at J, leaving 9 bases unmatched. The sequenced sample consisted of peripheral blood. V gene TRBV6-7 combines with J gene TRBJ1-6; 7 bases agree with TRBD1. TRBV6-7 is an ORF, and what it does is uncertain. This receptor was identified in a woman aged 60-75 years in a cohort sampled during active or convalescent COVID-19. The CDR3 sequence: CASSYCRQGLNSPLHF. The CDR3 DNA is TGTGCCAGCAGTTATTGCCGACAGGGCCTGAATTCACCCCTCCACTTT.